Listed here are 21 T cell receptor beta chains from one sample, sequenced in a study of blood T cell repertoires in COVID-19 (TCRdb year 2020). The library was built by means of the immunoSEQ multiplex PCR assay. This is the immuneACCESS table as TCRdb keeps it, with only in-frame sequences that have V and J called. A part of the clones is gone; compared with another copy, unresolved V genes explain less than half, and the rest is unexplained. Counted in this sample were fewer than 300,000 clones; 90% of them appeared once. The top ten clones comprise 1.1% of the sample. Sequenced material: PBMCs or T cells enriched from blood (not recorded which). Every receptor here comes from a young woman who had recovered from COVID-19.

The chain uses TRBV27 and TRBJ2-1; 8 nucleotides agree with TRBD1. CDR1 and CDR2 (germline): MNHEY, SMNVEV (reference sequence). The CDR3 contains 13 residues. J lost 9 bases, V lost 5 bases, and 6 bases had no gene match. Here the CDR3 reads CASSGQGRGEQFF. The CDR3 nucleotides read TGTGCCAGCAGTGGACAGGGTCGGGGTGAGCAGTTCTTC.

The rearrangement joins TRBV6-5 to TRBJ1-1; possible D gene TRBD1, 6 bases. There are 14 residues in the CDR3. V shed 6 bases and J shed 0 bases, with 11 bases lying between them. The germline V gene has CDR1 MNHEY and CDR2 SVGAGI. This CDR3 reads CASRVDSMNTEAFF. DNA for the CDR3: TGTGCCAGCAGGGTGGACAGCATGAACACTGAAGCTTTCTTT.

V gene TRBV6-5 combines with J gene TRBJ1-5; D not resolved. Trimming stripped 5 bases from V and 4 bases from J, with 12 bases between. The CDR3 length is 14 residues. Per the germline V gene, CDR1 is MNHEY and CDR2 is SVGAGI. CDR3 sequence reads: CASSNRGPNQPQHF. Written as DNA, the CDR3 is TGTGCCAGCAGTAATCGGGGTCCGAATCAGCCCCAGCATTTT.

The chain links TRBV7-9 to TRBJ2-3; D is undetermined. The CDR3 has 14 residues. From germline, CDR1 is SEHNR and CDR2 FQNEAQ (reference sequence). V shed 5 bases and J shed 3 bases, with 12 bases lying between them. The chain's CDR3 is CASSPPERTDTQYF. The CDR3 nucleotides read TGTGCCAGCAGCCCCCCCGAGAGAACAGATACGCAGTATTTT.

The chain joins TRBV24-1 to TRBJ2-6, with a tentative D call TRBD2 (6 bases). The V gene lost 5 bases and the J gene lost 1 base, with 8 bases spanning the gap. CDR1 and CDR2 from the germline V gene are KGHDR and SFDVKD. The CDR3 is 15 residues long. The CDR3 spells CATSGRGSGANVLTF. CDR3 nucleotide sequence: TGTGCCACCAGTGGTCGGGGGTCTGGGGCCAACGTCCTGACTTTC.

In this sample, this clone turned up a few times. CDR3 region: CASGGAARGSGYTF. CDR3 sequence (DNA): TGTGCCAGCGGCGGGGCGGCCCGGGGAAGCGGCTACACCTTC. The genes are TRBV7-2 and TRBJ1-2, with D possibly being TRBD1 (5 bases). Germline V gene lookup returns CDR1 SGHTA and CDR2 FQGNSA. V lost 8 bases to trimming and J lost 8 bases, with 21 bases between them. The CDR3 runs 14 residues.

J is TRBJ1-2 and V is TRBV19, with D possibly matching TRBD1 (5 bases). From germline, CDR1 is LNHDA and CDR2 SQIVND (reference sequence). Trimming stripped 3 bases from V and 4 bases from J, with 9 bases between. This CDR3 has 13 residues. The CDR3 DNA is TGTGCCAGTAGTATGGGAGGGGCCTATGGCTACACCTTC. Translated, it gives CASSMGGAYGYTF.

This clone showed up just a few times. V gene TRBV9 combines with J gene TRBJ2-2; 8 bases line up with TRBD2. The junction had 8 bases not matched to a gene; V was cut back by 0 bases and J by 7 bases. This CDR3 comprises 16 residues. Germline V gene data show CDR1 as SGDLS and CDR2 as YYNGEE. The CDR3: CASSVAGRAINGELFF. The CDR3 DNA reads TGTGCCAGCAGCGTAGCCGGGAGGGCCATAAACGGGGAGCTGTTTTTT.

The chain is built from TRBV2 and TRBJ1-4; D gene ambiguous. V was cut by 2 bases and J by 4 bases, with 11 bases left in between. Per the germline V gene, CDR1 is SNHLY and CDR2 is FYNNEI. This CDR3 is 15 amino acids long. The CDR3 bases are TGTGCCAGCAGTGAAAGGAGGCCAGATAATGAAAAACTGTTTTTT. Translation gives CASSERRPDNEKLFF.

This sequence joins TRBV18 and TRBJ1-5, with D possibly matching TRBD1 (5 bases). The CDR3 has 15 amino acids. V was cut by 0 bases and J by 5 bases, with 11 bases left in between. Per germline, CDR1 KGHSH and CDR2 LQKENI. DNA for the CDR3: TGTGCCAGCTCACCACCGGGGGGGAGGGATCAGCCCCAGCATTTT. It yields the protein CASSPPGGRDQPQHF.

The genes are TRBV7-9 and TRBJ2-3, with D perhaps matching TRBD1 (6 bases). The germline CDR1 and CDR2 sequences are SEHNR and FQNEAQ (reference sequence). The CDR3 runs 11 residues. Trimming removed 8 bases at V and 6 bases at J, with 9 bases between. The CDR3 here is CASRQGDTQYF. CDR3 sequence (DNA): TGTGCCAGCCGCCAGGGGGATACGCAGTATTTT.

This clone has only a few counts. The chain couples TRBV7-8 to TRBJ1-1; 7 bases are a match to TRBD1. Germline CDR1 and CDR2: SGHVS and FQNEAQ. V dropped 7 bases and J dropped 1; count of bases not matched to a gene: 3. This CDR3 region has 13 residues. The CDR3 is CASTGQPNTEAFF. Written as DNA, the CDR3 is TGTGCCAGCACGGGACAGCCGAACACTGAAGCTTTCTTT.

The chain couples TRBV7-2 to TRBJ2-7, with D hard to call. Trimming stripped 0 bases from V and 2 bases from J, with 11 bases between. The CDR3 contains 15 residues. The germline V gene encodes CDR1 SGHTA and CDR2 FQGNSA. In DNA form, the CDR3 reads TGTGCCAGCAGCTTAGCGGTGCAACTTGCCTACGAGCAGTACTTC. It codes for CASSLAVQLAYEQYF.

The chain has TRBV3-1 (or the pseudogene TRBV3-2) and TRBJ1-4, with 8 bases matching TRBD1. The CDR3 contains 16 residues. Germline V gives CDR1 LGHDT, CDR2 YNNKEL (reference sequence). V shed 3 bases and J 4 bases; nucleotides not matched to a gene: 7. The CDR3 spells CASSQAGQGFNEKLFF. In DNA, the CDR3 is TGTGCCAGCAGCCAGGCTGGACAGGGATTTAATGAAAAACTGTTTTTT.

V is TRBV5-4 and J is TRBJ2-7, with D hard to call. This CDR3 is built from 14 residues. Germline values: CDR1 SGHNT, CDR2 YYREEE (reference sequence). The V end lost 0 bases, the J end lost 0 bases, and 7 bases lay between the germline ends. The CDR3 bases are TGTGCCAGCAGCTTGGACACAAACTCCTACGAGCAGTACTTC. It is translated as CASSLDTNSYEQYF.

The CDR3 sequence: CAISDASGTYEQYF. DNA for the CDR3: TGTGCCATCAGTGATGCTAGCGGCACCTACGAGCAGTACTTC. V and J are TRBV10-3 and TRBJ2-7; 7 nucleotides line up with TRBD2. Germline lookup yields CDR1 ENHRY and CDR2 SYGVKD. The J segment lost 2 bases and the V segment lost 3 bases, leaving 4 bases of the junction unmatched. CDR3 size: 14 residues.

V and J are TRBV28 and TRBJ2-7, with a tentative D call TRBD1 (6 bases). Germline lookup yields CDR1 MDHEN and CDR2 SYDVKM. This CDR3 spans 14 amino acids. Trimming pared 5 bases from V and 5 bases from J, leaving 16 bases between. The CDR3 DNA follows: TGTGCCAGCAGTCCAAACAGGGATACTCACGAGCAGTACTTC. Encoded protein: CASSPNRDTHEQYF.

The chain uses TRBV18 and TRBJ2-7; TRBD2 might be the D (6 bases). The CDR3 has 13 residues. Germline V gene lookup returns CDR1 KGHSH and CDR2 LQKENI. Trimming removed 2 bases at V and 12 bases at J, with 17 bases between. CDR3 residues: CASSPDRDSRRYF. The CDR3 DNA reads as TGTGCCAGCTCACCAGACCGGGACTCCCGAAGGTACTTC. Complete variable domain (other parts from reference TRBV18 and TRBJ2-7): NAGVMQNPRHLVRRRGQEARLRCSPMKGHSHVYWYRQLPEEGLKFMVYLQKENIIDESGMPKERFSAEFPKEGPSILRIQQVVRGDSAAYFCASSPDRDSRRYFGPGTRLTVT.

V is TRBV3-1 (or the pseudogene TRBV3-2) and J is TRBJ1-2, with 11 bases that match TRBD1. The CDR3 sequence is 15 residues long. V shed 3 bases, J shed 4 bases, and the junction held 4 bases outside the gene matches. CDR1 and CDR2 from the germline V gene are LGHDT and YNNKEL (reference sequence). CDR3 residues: CASSQRTGGAYGYTF. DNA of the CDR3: TGTGCCAGCAGCCAGAGGACAGGGGGCGCCTATGGCTACACCTTC.

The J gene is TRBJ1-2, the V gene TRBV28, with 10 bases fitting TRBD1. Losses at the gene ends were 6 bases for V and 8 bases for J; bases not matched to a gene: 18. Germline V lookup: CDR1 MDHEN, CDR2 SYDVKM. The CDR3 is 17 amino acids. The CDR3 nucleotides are TGTGCCAGCAGCTCCGGGACAGGGGACCTAAGGTTCCAAGGCTACACCTTC. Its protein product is CASSSGTGDLRFQGYTF.

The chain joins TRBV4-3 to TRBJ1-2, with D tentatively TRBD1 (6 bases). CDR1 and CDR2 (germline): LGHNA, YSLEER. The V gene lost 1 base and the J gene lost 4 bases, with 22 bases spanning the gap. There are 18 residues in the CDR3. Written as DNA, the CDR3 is TGCGCCAGCAGCCAAGCCGGGACATTGGGCCCTTGGGGCTATGGCTACACCTTC. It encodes CASSQAGTLGPWGYGYTF.